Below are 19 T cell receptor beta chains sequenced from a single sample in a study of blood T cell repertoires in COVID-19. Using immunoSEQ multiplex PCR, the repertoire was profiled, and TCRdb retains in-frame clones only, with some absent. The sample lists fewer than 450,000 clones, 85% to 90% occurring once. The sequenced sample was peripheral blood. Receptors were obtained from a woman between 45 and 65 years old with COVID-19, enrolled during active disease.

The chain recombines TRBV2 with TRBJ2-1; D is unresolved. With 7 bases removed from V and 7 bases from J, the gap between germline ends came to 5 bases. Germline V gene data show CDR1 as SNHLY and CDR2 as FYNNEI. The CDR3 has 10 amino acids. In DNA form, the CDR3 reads TGTGCCAGCATCGGGAATGAGCAGTTCTTC. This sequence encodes CASIGNEQFF.

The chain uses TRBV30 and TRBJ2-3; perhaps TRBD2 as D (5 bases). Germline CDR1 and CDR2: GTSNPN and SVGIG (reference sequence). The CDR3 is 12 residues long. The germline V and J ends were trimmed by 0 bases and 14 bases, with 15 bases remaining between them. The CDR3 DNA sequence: TGTGCCTGGAGTGTCGTTGGAGGACTGCTGTATTTT. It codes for CAWSVVGGLLYF.

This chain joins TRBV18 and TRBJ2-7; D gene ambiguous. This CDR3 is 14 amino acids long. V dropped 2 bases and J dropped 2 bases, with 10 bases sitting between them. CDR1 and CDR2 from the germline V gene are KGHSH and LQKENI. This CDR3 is CASSPTAATYEQYF. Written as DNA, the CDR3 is TGTGCCAGCTCACCAACAGCCGCTACCTACGAGCAGTACTTC.

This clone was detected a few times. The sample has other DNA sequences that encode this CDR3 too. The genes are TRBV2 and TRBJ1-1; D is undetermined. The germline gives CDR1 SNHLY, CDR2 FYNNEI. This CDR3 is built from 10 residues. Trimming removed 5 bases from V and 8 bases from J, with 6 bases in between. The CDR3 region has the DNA TGTGCCAGCAGTTCGGGGGAAGCTTTCTTT. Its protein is CASSSGEAFF. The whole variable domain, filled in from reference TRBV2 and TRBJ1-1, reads EPEVTQTPSHQVTQMGQEVILRCVPISNHLYFYWYRQILGQKVEFLVSFYNNEISEKSEIFDDQFSVERPDGSNFTLKIRSTKLEDSAMYFCASSSGEAFFGQGTRLTVV.

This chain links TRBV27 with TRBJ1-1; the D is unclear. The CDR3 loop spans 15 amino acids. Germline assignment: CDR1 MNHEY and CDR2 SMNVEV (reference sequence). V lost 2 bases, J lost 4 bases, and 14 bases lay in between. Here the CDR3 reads CASSLGPEVGTEAFF. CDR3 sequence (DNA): TGTGCCAGCAGTTTAGGGCCGGAGGTGGGCACTGAAGCTTTCTTT.

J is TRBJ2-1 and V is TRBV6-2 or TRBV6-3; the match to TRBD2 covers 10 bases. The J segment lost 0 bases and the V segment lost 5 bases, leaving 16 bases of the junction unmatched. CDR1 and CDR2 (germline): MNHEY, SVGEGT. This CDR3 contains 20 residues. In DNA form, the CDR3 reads TGTGCCAGCAGTCACCTACAACTAGCGGGGAGAATGAGCTCCTACAATGAGCAGTTCTTC. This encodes CASSHLQLAGRMSSYNEQFF.

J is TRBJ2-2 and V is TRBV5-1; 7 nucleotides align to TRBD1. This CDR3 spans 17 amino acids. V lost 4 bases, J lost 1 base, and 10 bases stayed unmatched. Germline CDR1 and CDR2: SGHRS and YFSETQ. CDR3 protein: CASSGANRGWNTGELFF. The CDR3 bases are TGCGCCAGCAGCGGGGCCAACAGGGGCTGGAACACCGGGGAGCTGTTTTTT.

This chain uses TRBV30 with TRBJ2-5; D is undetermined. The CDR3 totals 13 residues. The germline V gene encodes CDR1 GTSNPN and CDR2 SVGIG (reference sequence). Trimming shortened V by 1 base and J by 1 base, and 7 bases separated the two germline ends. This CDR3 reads CAWSAGFQETQYF. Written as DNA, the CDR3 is TGTGCCTGGAGTGCGGGTTTCCAAGAGACCCAGTACTTC.

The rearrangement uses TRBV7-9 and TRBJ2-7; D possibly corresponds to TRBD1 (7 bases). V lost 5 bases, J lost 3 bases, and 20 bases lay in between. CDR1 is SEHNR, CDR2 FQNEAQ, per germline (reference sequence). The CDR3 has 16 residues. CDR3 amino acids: CASSPGGSGEYYEQYF. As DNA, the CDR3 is TGTGCCAGCAGCCCAGGGGGTAGCGGAGAATACTACGAGCAGTACTTC.

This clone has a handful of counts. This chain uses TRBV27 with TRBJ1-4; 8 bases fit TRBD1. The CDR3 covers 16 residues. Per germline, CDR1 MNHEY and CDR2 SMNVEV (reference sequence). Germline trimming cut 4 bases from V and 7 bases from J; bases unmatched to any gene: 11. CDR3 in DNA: TGTGCCAGCAGTTCTACAGGGGGACGGATGCGTGAAAAACTGTTTTTT. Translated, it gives CASSSTGGRMREKLFF.

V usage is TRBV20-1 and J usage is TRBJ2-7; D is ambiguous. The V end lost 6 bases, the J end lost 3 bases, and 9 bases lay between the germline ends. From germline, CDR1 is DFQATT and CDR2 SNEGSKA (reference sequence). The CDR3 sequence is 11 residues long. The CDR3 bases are TGCAGTGCCCCTACTGGCTACGAGCAGTACTTC. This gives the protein CSAPTGYEQYF.

The CDR3 loop reads CASSISQDYGYTF. Written as DNA, the CDR3 is TGTGCCAGTAGTATTAGTCAGGACTATGGCTACACCTTC. This chain joins TRBV19 and TRBJ1-2; D is unclear. V shed 3 bases and J shed 3 bases, with 8 bases lying between them. Germline CDR1 reads LNHDA; CDR2 reads SQIVND (reference sequence). The CDR3 covers 13 residues. The entire variable domain, with the rest obtained from reference TRBV19 and TRBJ1-2, is as follows: DGGITQSPKYLFRKEGQNVTLSCEQNLNHDAMYWYRQDPGQGLRLIYYSQIVNDFQKGDIAEGYSVSREKKESFPLTVTSAQKNPTAFYLCASSISQDYGYTFGSGTRLTVV.

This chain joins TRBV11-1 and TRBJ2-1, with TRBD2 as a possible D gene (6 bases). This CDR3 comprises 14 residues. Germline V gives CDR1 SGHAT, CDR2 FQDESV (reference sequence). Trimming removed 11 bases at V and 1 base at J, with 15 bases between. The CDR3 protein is CAVGEEHSYNEQFF. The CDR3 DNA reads TGTGCCGTCGGGGAGGAGCATTCCTACAATGAGCAGTTCTTC.

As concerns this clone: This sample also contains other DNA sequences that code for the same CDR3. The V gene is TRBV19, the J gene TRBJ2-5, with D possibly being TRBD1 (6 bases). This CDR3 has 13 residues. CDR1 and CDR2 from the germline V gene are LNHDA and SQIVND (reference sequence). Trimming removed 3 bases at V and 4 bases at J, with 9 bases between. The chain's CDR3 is CASSIRGRETQYF. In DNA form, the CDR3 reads TGTGCCAGTAGTATTAGGGGGAGAGAGACCCAGTACTTC.

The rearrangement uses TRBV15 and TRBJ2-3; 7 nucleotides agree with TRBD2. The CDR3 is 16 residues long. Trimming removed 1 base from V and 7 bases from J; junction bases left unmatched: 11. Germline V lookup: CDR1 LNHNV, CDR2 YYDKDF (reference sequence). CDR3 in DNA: TGTGCCACCAGCAGAGCTTTGGCGGGAGATACGAATACGCAGTATTTT. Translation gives CATSRALAGDTNTQYF.

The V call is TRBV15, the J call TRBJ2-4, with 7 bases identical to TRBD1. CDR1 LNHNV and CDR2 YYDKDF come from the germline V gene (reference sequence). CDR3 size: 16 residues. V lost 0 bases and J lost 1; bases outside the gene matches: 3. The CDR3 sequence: CATSRDLQGAKNIQYF. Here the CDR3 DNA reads TGTGCCACCAGCAGAGATCTACAGGGGGCCAAAAACATTCAGTACTTC.

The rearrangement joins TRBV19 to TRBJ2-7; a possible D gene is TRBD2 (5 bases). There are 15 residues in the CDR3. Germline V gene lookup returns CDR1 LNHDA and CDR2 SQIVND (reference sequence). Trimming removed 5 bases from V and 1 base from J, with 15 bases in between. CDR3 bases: TGTGCCAGTAGTCCCCGGGGATTGGGGTCCTACGAGCAGTACTTC. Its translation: CASSPRGLGSYEQYF. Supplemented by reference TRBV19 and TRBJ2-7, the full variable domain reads DGGITQSPKYLFRKEGQNVTLSCEQNLNHDAMYWYRQDPGQGLRLIYYSQIVNDFQKGDIAEGYSVSREKKESFPLTVTSAQKNPTAFYLCASSPRGLGSYEQYFGPGTRLTVT.

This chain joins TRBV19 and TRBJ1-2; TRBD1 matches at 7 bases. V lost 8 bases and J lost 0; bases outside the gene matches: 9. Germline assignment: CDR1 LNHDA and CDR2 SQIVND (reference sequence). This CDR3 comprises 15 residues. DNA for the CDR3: TGTGCCAGTCGGAGACAGGGCTCAACTAACTATGGCTACACCTTC. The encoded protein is CASRRQGSTNYGYTF.

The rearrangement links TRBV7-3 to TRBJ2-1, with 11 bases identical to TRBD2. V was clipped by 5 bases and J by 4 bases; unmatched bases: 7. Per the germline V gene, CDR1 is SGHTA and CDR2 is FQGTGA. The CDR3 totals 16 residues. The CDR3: CASSARLAGIYNEQFF. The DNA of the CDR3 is TGTGCCAGCAGCGCCCGACTAGCGGGGATATACAATGAGCAGTTCTTC.